This T cell receptor beta chain appears in the sequencing data of a study of lymphopenia after photon versus proton radiotherapy. Study conclusions and caveats: Photon-treated patients lost naive T cells and TCR diversity; proton-treated stayed stable. Post-nadir diversity loss with photons came from oligoclonal expansion, particularly CD8+ Temra cells.

Concerning this clone itself: What it recognizes is unknown.

V shed 4 bases and J 6 bases; nucleotides not matched to a gene: 13. Germline CDR1 reads MNHEY; CDR2 reads SVGAGI. The CDR3 is made up of 16 amino acids. Sequenced by immunoSEQ multiplex PCR; TCRdb stores in-frame clones only, minus some. The data contain around 24,000 clones, approximately 85% of them singletons. The chain has TRBV6-5 and TRBJ1-2, with TRBD1 matching 8 bases. The source is a man aged 25-45 years with gastric cancer. This specimen was peripheral blood, taken from a patient treated with photon-based radiotherapy. CDR3 sequence reads: CASSLVQGAGGDGYTF. DNA for the CDR3: TGTGCCAGCAGTTTAGTGCAGGGGGCAGGTGGGGATGGCTACACCTTC.